One T cell receptor (beta chain) is described in this entry. The data derive from a study of cytotoxic CD8 clonotypes in ibrutinib-treated CLL. Libraries were prepared by immunoSEQ multiplex PCR; TCRdb keeps only in-frame clonotypes and omits some of them. There are roughly 130,000 clones in the sample; 75% to 85% occur only once, and about 13% lies in the top ten. V was pared by 4 bases and J by 3 bases, with 18 bases of the junction left unmatched. The CDR3 consists of 18 residues. CDR1 SGHDN and CDR2 FVKESK come from the germline V gene. The origin of this receptor is a human donor with chronic lymphocytic leukemia. The V gene is TRBV14, the J gene TRBJ2-7; 7 bases are a match to TRBD2. This sample comprised PBMCs, obtained after 12 months of ibrutinib treatment. The CDR3 DNA is TGTGCCAGCAGCCCCCACCTCGGGACCGCGGGGGTTCTCTACGAGCAGTACTTC. Protein product: CASSPHLGTAGVLYEQYF.